A single sample gave rise to the 29 T cell receptor beta chains below, sequenced in a study of regulatory T cells in long-lasting Graves disease. Assembly of TCR beta libraries relied on iRepertoire HTBI primers together with Arm-PCR of CDR3 regions. TCRdb reprocessed the multiplex PCR reads with MiXCR, giving one entry per CDR3 protein. The sample yields fewer than 400,000 distinct CDR3 sequences, more than 15% seen once. As to time point: newly diagnosed GD, antithyroid drugs for less than 3 months. From PBMCs, RNA was extracted and then used to make the TCR library. The sequencing here drew on peripheral blood mononuclear cells (PBMCs), taken at new diagnosis, from a patient treated with antithyroid drugs. The receptors shown here come from a female donor with Graves disease.

Turning to this clonotype: This could be a read error, since a much larger clone is one nucleotide away. The V and J genes are TRBV5-1 and TRBJ2-3, with 13 bases identical to TRBD2. CDR3 length: 17 amino acids. Germline V gene lookup returns CDR1 SGHRS and CDR2 YFSETQ. As DNA, the CDR3 is TGCGCCAGCAGCTTGGGCGGGACTAGCGGGAATCAAGATACGCAGGATTTT. As protein: CASSLGGTSGNQDTQDF. The whole variable domain, remainder taken from reference TRBV5-1 and TRBJ2-3, is KAGVTQTPRYLIKTRGQQVTLSCSPISGHRSVSWYQQTPGQGLQFLFEYFSETQRNKGNFPGRFSGRQFSNSRSEMNVSTLELGDSALYLCASSLGGTSGNQDTQDFGPGTRLTVL.

The V call is TRBV4-1, the J call TRBJ2-1; TRBD2 matches 7 bases. The ends lost 0 bases at V and 8 bases at J; junction bases unmatched: 7. Germline lookup yields CDR1 MGHRA and CDR2 YSYEKL. The CDR3 is 15 residues long. The CDR3 DNA follows: TGCGCCAGCAGCCAAGATAAAGCAGGGAGGGATGAGCAGTTCTTC. Translation gives CASSQDKAGRDEQFF.

The chain recombines TRBV5-1 with TRBJ2-1; TRBD1 is a possible D gene (5 bases). The V gene lost 7 bases and the J gene lost 2 bases, with 10 bases spanning the gap. Germline values: CDR1 SGHRS, CDR2 YFSETQ. This CDR3 is 13 amino acids long. CDR3: CASGAPTYNEQFF. Here the CDR3 DNA reads TGCGCCAGCGGGGCGCCTACCTACAATGAGCAGTTCTTC. The full variable domain, in which reference TRBV5-1 and TRBJ2-1 provide the parts outside the CDR3, is KAGVTQTPRYLIKTRGQQVTLSCSPISGHRSVSWYQQTPGQGLQFLFEYFSETQRNKGNFPGRFSGRQFSNSRSEMNVSTLELGDSALYLCASGAPTYNEQFFGPGTRLTVL.

This clonotype was observed many times. J is TRBJ2-2 and V is TRBV5-1, with TRBD2 matching 8 bases. J gave up 1 base and V 4 bases, and 9 bases lay outside the gene matches. The CDR3 extends over 17 amino acids. Germline V CDR1 and CDR2: SGHRS, YFSETQ. The CDR3 sequence: CASSRRSGGENTGELFF. The CDR3 DNA is TGCGCCAGCAGCCGCCGGAGCGGGGGCGAGAACACCGGGGAGCTGTTTTTT.

This clonotype turned up a few times. CDR3 protein: CSALTSGLSYEQYF. DNA for the CDR3: TGCAGTGCTCTCACTAGCGGACTCTCCTACGAGCAGTACTTC. This chain uses TRBV20-1 with TRBJ2-7; TRBD2 aligns across 8 bases. CDR1 is DFQATT, CDR2 SNEGSKA, per germline (reference sequence). The CDR3 spans 14 residues. V was clipped by 5 bases and J by 0 bases; unmatched bases: 6.

This chain uses TRBV6-1 with TRBJ2-5, with 10 positions matching TRBD2. The V gene end was trimmed by 7 bases and the J gene end by 5 bases; junction bases not matched to a gene: 19. CDR3 length: 18 residues. Germline CDR1 reads MNHNS; CDR2 reads SASEGT. In nucleotides, the CDR3 is TGTGCCAGCATCAAGCGGCTAGCGGGAGTGGCGCGCGAGGAGACCCAGTACTTC. The encoded protein is CASIKRLAGVAREETQYF.

This clonotype was picked up a small number of times. V usage is TRBV24-1 and J usage is TRBJ2-5; 7 bases fit TRBD1. The CDR3 runs to 14 residues. The junction had 6 bases not matched to a gene; V was cut back by 7 bases and J by 2 bases. Germline CDR1 reads KGHDR; CDR2 reads SFDVKD. The CDR3 bases are TGTGCCACCAGCGACCAGGGACAGCAAGAGACCCAGTACTTC. This encodes CATSDQGQQETQYF.

This clonotype was recorded many times. V is TRBV5-1 and J is TRBJ2-5; 7 bases map to TRBD1. Trimming at V came to 4 bases and at J to 0 bases, leaving 9 bases not matched to a gene. The CDR3 has 16 residues. CDR1 is SGHRS, CDR2 YFSETQ, per germline. The CDR3 DNA reads as TGCGCCAGCAGCCTACAACGACAGGGCTACCAAGAGACCCAGTACTTC. This encodes CASSLQRQGYQETQYF.

This rearrangement joins TRBV10-3 to TRBJ1-1; no clear D gene. The V and J ends lost 2 bases and 0 bases respectively, with 13 bases between them. The CDR3 length is 16 residues. Germline values: CDR1 ENHRY, CDR2 SYGVKD. The CDR3 coding sequence is TGTGCCATCAGTGAGCAGTCGGCCACTTTGAACACTGAAGCTTTCTTT. As protein: CAISEQSATLNTEAFF.

This clonotype was counted at least ten times. J is TRBJ1-2 and V is TRBV12-3 or TRBV12-4; D gene ambiguous. This CDR3 comprises 13 residues. Trimming removed 3 bases from V and 2 bases from J, with 7 bases in between. CDR3 residues: CASSFTPNYGYTF. The CDR3 nucleotides are TGTGCCAGCAGTTTCACGCCCAACTATGGCTACACCTTC.

This clonotype was seen ten or more times. The chain employs TRBV19 and TRBJ2-7; D might be TRBD2 (6 bases). Germline V gene data show CDR1 as LNHDA and CDR2 as SQIVND (reference sequence). Trimming took 4 bases from V and 0 from J, leaving 16 bases between them. The CDR3 sequence is 16 residues long. The CDR3 DNA is TGTGCCAGTAGTAGCCCGCTAGCGCCCGGCTCCTACGAGCAGTACTTC. Translation: CASSSPLAPGSYEQYF.

In its sample, this clonotype was seen many times. V gene TRBV27 combines with J gene TRBJ2-5, with 10 bases that match TRBD1. The CDR3 runs 15 residues. The germline V gene encodes CDR1 MNHEY and CDR2 SMNVEV (reference sequence). Trimming took 6 bases from V and 5 from J; bases not matched to a gene: 9. CDR3 in DNA: TGTGCCAGCAGCCCCGGGACAGGGGTTAGGGAGACCCAGTACTTC. Protein sequence: CASSPGTGVRETQYF.

The J gene is TRBJ2-5, the V gene TRBV4-2, with 9 nucleotides matching TRBD2. The trim removed 0 bases at V and 5 bases at J, leaving 10 bases unmatched. Germline loops: CDR1 LGHNA, CDR2 YNFKEQ. The CDR3 extends over 17 amino acids. The CDR3 is CASSQDPLAGAGETQYF. CDR3 nucleotides: TGTGCCAGCAGCCAAGACCCGTTAGCGGGAGCTGGCGAGACCCAGTACTTC.

This clonotype was observed many times. This chain links TRBV28 with TRBJ2-7; D gene ambiguous. Germline V gene sequence: CDR1 MDHEN, CDR2 SYDVKM. The V gene lost 4 bases and the J gene lost 3 bases, with 10 bases spanning the gap. This CDR3 contains 13 residues. CDR3 in amino acids: CASSWGINYEQYF. The CDR3 DNA reads TGTGCCAGCAGTTGGGGAATTAACTACGAGCAGTACTTC.

This clonotype has only a few counts. This chain links TRBV28 with TRBJ2-1; 8 nucleotides agree with TRBD2. The CDR3 length is 20 residues. The germline gives CDR1 MDHEN, CDR2 SYDVKM. The trim removed 3 bases at V and 8 bases at J, leaving 24 bases unmatched. CDR3 bases: TGTGCCAGCAGTTTGGAGGGGGGGGTCAGGACTAGCAGCGTGTCCGATGAGCAGTTCTTC. This translates into CASSLEGGVRTSSVSDEQFF.

The chain links TRBV20-1 to TRBJ2-5; TRBD2 matches 8 bases. Trimming at V came to 1 base and at J to 5 bases, leaving 9 bases not matched to a gene. The CDR3 covers 15 residues. Germline CDR1 and CDR2: DFQATT and SNEGSKA (reference sequence). The CDR3 bases are TGCAGTGCTAGAGTCTTCGCGGGAGGAGCGGAGACCCAGTACTTC. Translating gives CSARVFAGGAETQYF.

Ten or more counts support this clonotype. V gene TRBV29-1 combines with J gene TRBJ2-7; D could derive from TRBD1 or TRBD2 (6 bases each). Trimming shortened V by 4 bases and J by 4 bases, and 17 bases separated the two germline ends. The CDR3 is 14 residues long. In germline, CDR1 is SQVTM, CDR2 ANQGSEA. The CDR3 sequence: CSVASGALGYEQYF. The CDR3 DNA sequence: TGCAGCGTTGCGTCGGGGGCATTGGGATACGAGCAGTACTTC.

This clonotype has ten or more counts. This sequence joins TRBV20-1 and TRBJ2-7, with a possible D match to TRBD1 (6 bases). Deletions cut 5 bases from V and 6 bases from J, with 14 bases between. From germline, CDR1 is DFQATT and CDR2 SNEGSKA (reference sequence). CDR3 size: 12 residues. The CDR3: CSADRNPGEQYF. In DNA, the CDR3 is TGCAGTGCTGACAGGAATCCTGGCGAGCAGTACTTC.

This clonotype turned up a few times. This sequence joins TRBV6-1 and TRBJ1-4, with TRBD1 matching 11 bases. V dropped 6 bases and J dropped 8; count of bases not matched to a gene: 8. Germline CDR1 is MNHNS and CDR2 is SASEGT. CDR3 length equals 15 residues. As DNA, the CDR3 is TGTGCCAGCAGCCTGGGACAGGGGGTGCGCGAAAAACTGTTTTTT. Translation gives CASSLGQGVREKLFF.

J is TRBJ2-7 and V is TRBV29-1, with D possibly being TRBD1 (6 bases). The germline V gene has CDR1 SQVTM and CDR2 ANQGSEA. V shed 7 bases and J shed 6 bases, with 13 bases lying between them. The CDR3 is 11 amino acids. The CDR3 DNA is TGCAGCGCCAGTACAGGGCTCGAGCAGTACTTC. It codes for CSASTGLEQYF.

At least ten counts were recorded for this clonotype. The chain has TRBV28 and TRBJ2-5, with TRBD2 identical over 16 bases. The J call may be incorrect, as the DNA end agrees better with TRBJ2-1. The CDR3 is made up of 16 amino acids. Germline CDR1 and CDR2: MDHEN and SYDVKM. CDR3 in amino acids: CASNSGLAGGVNEQFF. As DNA, the CDR3 is TGTGCCAGCAATTCGGGACTAGCGGGAGGGGTCAATGAGCAGTTCTTC.

This chain links TRBV6-1 with TRBJ2-7, with D hard to call. Germline CDR1 is MNHNS and CDR2 is SASEGT. The V and J ends lost 6 bases and 2 bases respectively, with 11 bases between them. There are 13 residues in the CDR3. The CDR3 bases are TGTGCCAGCAGCGCCGACATGGCCTACGAGCAGTACTTC. This codes for CASSADMAYEQYF.

The chain carries TRBV7-8 and TRBJ2-4, with D perhaps TRBD1 (6 bases). CDR1 is SGHVS, CDR2 FQNEAQ, per germline. The V end was cut by 5 bases, the J end by 0 bases, with 17 bases between. The CDR3 runs 17 residues. The CDR3 region is CASSTLVGARAKNIQYF. The CDR3 nucleotides read TGTGCCAGCAGCACCCTAGTGGGGGCGCGAGCCAAAAACATTCAGTACTTC. Full variable domain (missing parts from reference TRBV7-8 and TRBJ2-4): GAGVSQSPRYKVAKRGQDVALRCDPISGHVSLFWYQQALGQGPEFLTYFQNEAQLDKSGLPSDRFFAERPEGSVSTLKIQRTQQEDSAVYLCASSTLVGARAKNIQYFGAGTRLSVL.

This clonotype was observed many times. The J gene is TRBJ2-7, the V gene TRBV20-1; D might be TRBD1 or TRBD2, each matching 6 bases. Trimming pared 0 bases from V and 4 bases from J, leaving 19 bases between. The CDR3 totals 16 residues. The germline V gene has CDR1 DFQATT and CDR2 SNEGSKA (reference sequence). CDR3 residues: CSARDPGGPRPYEQYF. The CDR3 coding sequence is TGCAGTGCTAGAGATCCCGGGGGCCCCCGCCCTTACGAGCAGTACTTC.

In this sample, this clonotype turned up many times. The chain uses TRBV28 and TRBJ2-5, with a tentative D call TRBD2 (5 bases). Trimming took 5 bases from V and 5 from J, leaving 24 bases between them. Per germline, CDR1 MDHEN and CDR2 SYDVKM. The CDR3 runs 17 residues. This CDR3 reads CASSTIVRTGDGETQYF. The CDR3 DNA reads as TGTGCCAGCAGTACCATAGTGCGGACCGGGGATGGGGAGACCCAGTACTTC. Together with reference TRBV28 and TRBJ2-5, the CDR3 gives the full variable domain: DVKVTQSSRYLVKRTGEKVFLECVQDMDHENMFWYRQDPGLGLRLIYFSYDVKMKEKGDIPEGYSVSREKKERFSLILESASTNQTSMYLCASSTIVRTGDGETQYFGPGTRLLVL.

This clonotype has a handful of counts. The rearrangement uses TRBV3-1 and TRBJ2-2; TRBD1 agrees at 10 bases. This CDR3 spans 18 amino acids. The junction had 13 bases not matched to a gene; V was cut back by 3 bases and J by 6 bases. Germline CDR1 reads LGHDT; CDR2 reads YNNKEL (reference sequence). The CDR3 protein is CASSHQSEGTGAAGELFF. In nucleotides, the CDR3 is TGTGCCAGCAGCCACCAAAGCGAGGGGACAGGGGCGGCCGGGGAGCTGTTTTTT.

This sequence joins TRBV3-1 and TRBJ2-5, with 8 bases lining up with TRBD2. This CDR3 is built from 19 residues. V lost 5 bases and J lost 2; bases outside the gene matches: 19. Germline V lookup: CDR1 LGHDT, CDR2 YNNKEL (reference sequence). Here the CDR3 reads CASSYQDPRASGRQETQYF. CDR3 nucleotides: TGTGCCAGCAGCTACCAAGATCCTCGGGCTAGCGGGCGACAAGAGACCCAGTACTTC.

This clonotype was recorded many times. The chain uses TRBV27 and TRBJ2-3, with D perhaps being TRBD1 or TRBD2 (5 bases each). The V end lost 8 bases, the J end lost 0 bases, and 15 bases lay between the germline ends. The CDR3 has 15 residues. CDR1 is MNHEY and CDR2 is SMNVEV in the germline V gene (reference sequence). The CDR3, as DNA: TGTGCCAGCCGCCGAGGGACGGGAAGCACAGATACGCAGTATTTT. This sequence encodes CASRRGTGSTDTQYF.

J is TRBJ2-1 and V is TRBV6-1, with TRBD2 identical over 7 bases. The J segment lost 1 base and the V segment lost 1 base, leaving 13 bases of the junction unmatched. There are 19 residues in the CDR3. CDR1 is MNHNS and CDR2 is SASEGT in the germline V gene. CDR3 in amino acids: CASSEEGLGRVWSYNEQFF. The CDR3 DNA reads TGTGCCAGCAGTGAAGAAGGGCTGGGGAGGGTTTGGTCCTACAATGAGCAGTTCTTC.